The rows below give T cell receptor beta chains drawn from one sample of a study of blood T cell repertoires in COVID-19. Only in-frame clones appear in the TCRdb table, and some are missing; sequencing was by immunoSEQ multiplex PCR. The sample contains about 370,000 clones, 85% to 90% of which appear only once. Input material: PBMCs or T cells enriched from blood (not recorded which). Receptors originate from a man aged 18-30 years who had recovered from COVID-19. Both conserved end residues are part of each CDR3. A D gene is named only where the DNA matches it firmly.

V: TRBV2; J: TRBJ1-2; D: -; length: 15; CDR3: CASEGAVRLNYGYTF; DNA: TGTGCCAGCGAAGGGGCAGTCCGCTTGAACTATGGCTACACCTTC
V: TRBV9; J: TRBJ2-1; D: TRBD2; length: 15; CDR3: CASSVVGGPYNEQFF; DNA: TGTGCCAGCAGCGTAGTGGGAGGGCCTTATAATGAGCAGTTCTTC
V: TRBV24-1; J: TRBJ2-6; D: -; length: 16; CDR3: CATSDNRYSGANVLTF; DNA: TGTGCCACCAGTGATAACAGGTACTCTGGGGCCAACGTCCTGACTTTC
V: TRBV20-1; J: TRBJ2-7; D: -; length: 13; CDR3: CSASVGRSYEQYF; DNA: TGCAGTGCTAGTGTCGGCAGGTCCTACGAGCAGTACTTC
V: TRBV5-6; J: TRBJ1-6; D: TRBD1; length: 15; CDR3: CASSLNRGFDSPLHF; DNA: TGTGCCAGCAGCTTGAACAGGGGCTTCGATTCACCCCTCCACTTT
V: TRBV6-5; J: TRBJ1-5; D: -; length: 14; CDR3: CASTGGMASQPQHF; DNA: TGTGCCAGCACGGGGGGAATGGCAAGTCAGCCCCAGCATTTT
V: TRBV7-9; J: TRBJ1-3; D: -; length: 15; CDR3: CASSSRDLSGNTIYF; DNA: TGTGCCAGCAGCTCCAGGGATCTCTCTGGAAACACCATATATTTT
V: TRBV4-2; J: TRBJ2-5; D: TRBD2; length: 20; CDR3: CASSQDDRGGREGRKETQYF; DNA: TGTGCCAGCAGCCAAGATGATCGAGGCGGGCGGGAGGGCCGCAAAGAGACCCAGTACTTC
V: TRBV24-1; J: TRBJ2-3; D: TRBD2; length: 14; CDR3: CATSDFGRTDTQYF; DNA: TGTGCCACCAGTGATTTCGGGAGGACAGATACGCAGTATTTT
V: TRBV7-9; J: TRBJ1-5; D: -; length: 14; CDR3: CASSLDGSRQPQHF; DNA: TGTGCCAGCAGCTTAGACGGGTCAAGGCAGCCCCAGCATTTT
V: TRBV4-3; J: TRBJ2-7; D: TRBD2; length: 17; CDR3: CASSPSRTSGSSYEQYF; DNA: TGCGCCAGCAGCCCGAGTCGGACTAGCGGGAGCTCCTACGAGCAGTACTTC
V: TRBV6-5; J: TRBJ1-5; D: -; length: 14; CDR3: CASGSQGGNQPQHF; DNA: TGTGCCAGCGGGTCACAGGGAGGCAATCAGCCCCAGCATTTT
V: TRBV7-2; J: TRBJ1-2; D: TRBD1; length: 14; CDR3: CASSFQGDGHGYTF; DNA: TGTGCCAGCAGCTTTCAGGGGGACGGCCATGGCTACACCTTC
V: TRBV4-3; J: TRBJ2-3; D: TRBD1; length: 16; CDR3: CASSPTGTGLADTQYF; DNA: TGCGCCAGCAGCCCAACCGGGACAGGGTTAGCAGATACGCAGTATTTT
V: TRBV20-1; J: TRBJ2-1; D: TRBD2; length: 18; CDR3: CSASSGTSGPSSYNEQFF; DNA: TGCAGTGCTAGTTCCGGGACTAGCGGTCCGAGCTCCTACAATGAGCAGTTCTTC
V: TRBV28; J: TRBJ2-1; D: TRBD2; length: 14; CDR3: CASSWAAGAREQFF; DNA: TGTGCCAGCAGTTGGGCAGCGGGAGCTCGGGAGCAGTTCTTC
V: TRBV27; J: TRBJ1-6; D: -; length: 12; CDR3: CASRERDSPLHF; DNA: TGTGCCAGCAGGGAGAGGGATTCACCCCTCCACTTT
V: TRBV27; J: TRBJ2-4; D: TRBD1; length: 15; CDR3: CASSPYRDRENIQYF; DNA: TGTGCCAGCAGCCCCTACCGGGACAGGGAAAACATTCAGTACTTC
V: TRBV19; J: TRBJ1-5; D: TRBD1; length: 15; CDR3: CASSFGTVFNQPQHF; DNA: TGTGCCAGTAGTTTTGGGACAGTCTTCAATCAGCCCCAGCATTTT